Shown below are 28 T cell receptor beta chains from a single sample sequenced in a study of T cell repertoires in cytomegalovirus infection. One entry per CDR3 protein, called by TCRdb with MiXCR from the reads. The data contain approximately 170,000 distinct CDR3 sequences, under 20% of them singletons. Material for sequencing was CD8+ T cells from PBMCs. These receptors originate from a human donor in good health (CMV status not recorded). Some clones in this sample may be carry-over from other donors' samples.

The rearrangement links TRBV28 to TRBJ2-1; 15 bases line up with TRBD2. Looked up from germline, CDR1 is MDHEN and CDR2 is SYDVKM. This CDR3 is built from 16 residues. V gave up 5 bases and J gave up 9 bases; unmatched junction bases: 8. The CDR3 region is CASSHPRTSGRVEQFF. The CDR3 DNA reads as TGTGCCAGCAGTCACCCCCGGACTAGCGGGAGGGTTGAGCAGTTCTTC.

Concerning this clonotype: Compared with germline, one end of the junction differs, possibly owing to a read error. V is TRBV6-2 or TRBV6-3 and J is TRBJ2-7; D remains ambiguous. Germline-derived CDR1 and CDR2 are MNHEY and SVGEGT. This CDR3 contains 14 residues. This CDR3 is CASRHSLYSYVQYF. The CDR3 DNA reads as TGTGCCAGCAGACATTCCCTATACTCCTACGTGCAGTACTTC.

This clonotype was detected a few times. The genes are TRBV7-2 and TRBJ2-2; D remains ambiguous. CDR1 is SGHTA, CDR2 FQGNSA, per germline. This CDR3 spans 14 amino acids. V gave up 2 bases and J gave up 3 bases, with 7 bases separating them. CDR3 nucleotides: TGTGCCAGCAGCTTATATTCGTACACCGGGGAGCTGTTTTTT. It codes for CASSLYSYTGELFF.

The chain links TRBV29-1 to TRBJ1-2; 7 nucleotides line up with TRBD1. This CDR3 comprises 11 residues. Germline lookup yields CDR1 SQVTM and CDR2 ANQGSEA. V lost 7 bases, J lost 6 bases, and 5 bases stayed unmatched. In DNA form, the CDR3 reads TGCAGCGACCGGGACAGAAATGGCTACACCTTC. It specifies CSDRDRNGYTF. The full variable domain, completed using reference TRBV29-1 and TRBJ1-2, is SAVISQKPSRDICQRGTSLTIQCQVDSQVTMMFWYRQQPGQSLTLIATANQGSEATYESGFVIDKFPISRPNLTFSTLTVSNMSPEDSSIYLCSDRDRNGYTFGSGTRLTVV.

This clonotype was counted once. The J gene is TRBJ2-1, the V gene TRBV11-1; D is unresolved. The CDR3 covers 17 residues. V was pared by 4 bases and J by 8 bases, with 24 bases between. The germline gives CDR1 SGHAT, CDR2 FQDESV (reference sequence). The CDR3 nucleotides are TGTGCCAGCAGCTACCCACCTGGGTGGACCCCATCCGATGAGCAGTTCTTC. This sequence encodes CASSYPPGWTPSDEQFF.

This clonotype was observed a few times. The chain recombines TRBV6-6 with TRBJ1-1; D gene uncertain. Germline V gene lookup returns CDR1 MNHNY and CDR2 SVGAGI (reference sequence). The CDR3 covers 12 residues. V lost 5 bases, J lost 4 bases, and 8 bases lay in between. The CDR3 nucleotides read TGTGCCAGCAGTGATGGTCGCACTGAAGCTTTCTTT. It translates to CASSDGRTEAFF.

This chain joins TRBV14 and TRBJ2-7, with 7 bases fitting TRBD2. J gave up 4 bases and V 1 base, and 7 bases lay outside the gene matches. The germline gives CDR1 SGHDN, CDR2 FVKESK. This CDR3 region has 15 residues. The CDR3 here is CASSQVGLVAYEQYF. DNA of the CDR3: TGTGCCAGCAGCCAAGTAGGACTAGTGGCGTACGAGCAGTACTTC.

The sample holds a few counts of this clonotype. The chain employs TRBV28 and TRBJ2-1; 11 nucleotides line up with TRBD2. CDR3 length: 19 residues. Trimming cost V 6 bases and J 4 bases; bases outside gene matches: 17. Germline V lookup: CDR1 MDHEN, CDR2 SYDVKM. The CDR3 reads CASRYTSGSTSSSYNEQFF. The CDR3 DNA reads TGTGCCAGCAGATACACTAGCGGGAGTACATCATCCTCTTACAATGAGCAGTTCTTC. Variable domain in full (rest from reference TRBV28 and TRBJ2-1): DVKVTQSSRYLVKRTGEKVFLECVQDMDHENMFWYRQDPGLGLRLIYFSYDVKMKEKGDIPEGYSVSREKKERFSLILESASTNQTSMYLCASRYTSGSTSSSYNEQFFGPGTRLTVL.

This chain links TRBV14 with TRBJ2-1, with 11 bases matching TRBD2. V shed 3 bases, J shed 7 bases, and the junction held 11 bases outside the gene matches. Germline V lookup: CDR1 SGHDN, CDR2 FVKESK. This CDR3 has 17 amino acids. In DNA, the CDR3 is TGTGCCAGCAGCCACTCTTTAGCGGGGGGGTTCAGGAATGAGCAGTTCTTC. This codes for CASSHSLAGGFRNEQFF.

The chain employs TRBV27 and TRBJ1-1; no reliable D call. The V end was cut by 0 bases, the J end by 7 bases, with 12 bases between. The V gene's germline CDR1 is MNHEY and CDR2 SMNVEV (reference sequence). The CDR3 consists of 14 residues. In DNA, the CDR3 is TGTGCCAGCAGTTTATCATCAGTTAGTTATGAAGCTTTCTTT. As protein: CASSLSSVSYEAFF.

The gene calls are TRBV12-3 or TRBV12-4 and TRBJ2-3; D may be TRBD1 (6 bases). V lost 4 bases and J 4 bases, leaving 12 bases between the germline ends. The CDR3 has 14 residues. CDR3 DNA sequence: TGTGCCAGCAGTTACAGGGCGAAAGCAGATACGCAGTATTTT. The encoded protein is CASSYRAKADTQYF.

The chain carries TRBV28 and TRBJ2-7; 8 positions match TRBD1. Looked up from germline, CDR1 is MDHEN and CDR2 is SYDVKM. V lost 8 bases, J lost 5 bases, and 11 bases stayed unmatched. This CDR3 region has 14 residues. CDR3 amino acids: CASSERNRGDEQYF. The CDR3 DNA reads TGTGCCAGCTCCGAACGGAACAGGGGGGACGAGCAGTACTTC.

This clonotype showed up just a few times. The genes are TRBV18 and TRBJ2-1, with TRBD2 identical over 7 bases. The CDR3 is 14 residues long. The junction had 2 bases not matched to a gene; V was cut back by 0 bases and J by 6 bases. Germline values: CDR1 KGHSH, CDR2 LQKENI. For the CDR3, the DNA is TGTGCCAGCTCACCACCACTAGCGCTCAATGAGCAGTTCTTC. Amino acid sequence: CASSPPLALNEQFF.

This chain joins TRBV28 and TRBJ2-7; TRBD1 aligns across 9 bases. The CDR3 extends over 14 amino acids. Germline V gene data show CDR1 as MDHEN and CDR2 as SYDVKM. After removal of 5 bases from V and 12 bases from J, the junction contained 14 bases not matched to a gene. CDR3 amino acids: CASSVRQGVALWYF. Here the CDR3 DNA reads TGTGCCAGCAGTGTTAGACAGGGGGTCGCGCTGTGGTACTTC.

This clonotype appeared a few times. The V and J genes are TRBV28 and TRBJ1-2; TRBD1 agrees at 8 bases. The CDR3 length is 14 residues. CDR1 and CDR2 (germline): MDHEN, SYDVKM. V was clipped by 4 bases and J by 4 bases; unmatched bases: 5. The CDR3 here is CASSSRGRIYGYTF. The DNA for the CDR3 is TGTGCCAGCAGTTCCAGGGGGCGCATCTATGGCTACACCTTC.

This chain links TRBV28 with TRBJ2-7; D is unclear. Trimming pared 3 bases from V and 5 bases from J, leaving 14 bases between. The CDR3 spans 14 residues. Germline V lookup: CDR1 MDHEN, CDR2 SYDVKM. Written as DNA, the CDR3 is TGTGCCAGCAGTTTGTCCAGCGAAGACGACGAGCAGTACTTC. It is translated as CASSLSSEDDEQYF.

The rearrangement uses TRBV28 and TRBJ2-1; D is undetermined. Germline assignment: CDR1 MDHEN and CDR2 SYDVKM. The CDR3 spans 14 residues. Trimming took 3 bases from V and 6 from J, leaving 12 bases between them. The CDR3 sequence: CASSFGTLGNEQFF. The CDR3 DNA follows: TGTGCCAGCAGTTTCGGTACGCTGGGCAATGAGCAGTTCTTC.

J is TRBJ1-3 and V is TRBV20-1; D remains unclear. The germline V and J ends were trimmed by 7 bases and 5 bases, with 9 bases remaining between them. CDR1 and CDR2 from the germline V gene are DFQATT and SNEGSKA (reference sequence). This CDR3 is built from 11 residues. Here the CDR3 DNA reads TGCAGTGGGTGGGTGCGAAACACCATATATTTT. It codes for CSGWVRNTIYF.

The table lists this clonotype with a few counts. Germline is not matched at one junction end, which may reflect a read error. The CDR3 DNA reads as TGCAGTGCCAGAGGGAGGGTCGAAGATTTTCTGAACACTGAAGCTTTCTTT. Its translation: CSARGRVEDFLNTEAFF. This sequence joins TRBV20-1 and TRBJ1-1; D is unclear. The length of the CDR3 is 17 residues. Germline V gene sequence: CDR1 DFQATT, CDR2 SNEGSKA (reference sequence).

The CDR3 coding sequence is TGTGCCAGCAGCGCCTCTACAGCTTTCTTT. Its protein product is CASSASTAFF. The rearrangement links TRBV7-9 to TRBJ1-1; D call uncertain. From germline, CDR1 is SEHNR and CDR2 FQNEAQ (reference sequence). V was clipped by 5 bases and J by 10 bases, with 8 bases between them. The CDR3 consists of 10 residues.

This clonotype was observed a handful of times. The rearrangement uses TRBV7-2 and TRBJ1-1, with D possibly TRBD1 on 6 matching bases. There are 13 residues in the CDR3. V was trimmed by 8 bases and J by 4 bases, leaving 14 bases between them. The germline CDR1 and CDR2 sequences are SGHTA and FQGNSA. CDR3 loop: CASVPGQGTEAFF. In DNA form, the CDR3 reads TGTGCCAGCGTCCCGGGACAAGGCACTGAAGCTTTCTTT.

This clonotype showed up just a few times. This sequence joins TRBV7-6 and TRBJ2-7, with 8 bases fitting TRBD2. CDR3 size: 15 residues. Germline-derived CDR1 and CDR2 are SGHVS and FNYEAQ. With 5 bases clipped from V and 5 bases from J, the junction kept 11 bases outside the gene matches. DNA for the CDR3: TGTGCCAGCAGCGGCTCGGGAGGGAGCGTGCACGAGCAGTACTTC. Translated, it gives CASSGSGGSVHEQYF.

This chain joins TRBV10-2 and TRBJ1-1, with 9 positions matching TRBD1. The germline gives CDR1 WSHSY, CDR2 SAAADI. This CDR3 has 13 residues. With V trimmed by 6 bases and J by 4 bases, 3 bases remained unmatched. CDR3 residues: CASRQGASTEAFF. The CDR3 DNA reads TGCGCCAGCAGACAGGGGGCAAGCACTGAAGCTTTCTTT.

This clonotype was found a few times. The V and J genes are TRBV19 and TRBJ2-1; 11 bases line up with TRBD2. The V segment lost 3 bases and the J segment 4 bases; nucleotides outside the gene matches: 2. The CDR3 runs 15 residues. Germline V gene data show CDR1 as LNHDA and CDR2 as SQIVND (reference sequence). The CDR3: CASSIASGGYNEQFF. In nucleotides, the CDR3 is TGTGCCAGTAGTATTGCTAGCGGGGGGTACAATGAGCAGTTCTTC.

J is TRBJ2-3 and V is TRBV20-1, with TRBD2 as a possible D gene (5 bases). With 0 bases removed from V and 11 bases from J, the gap between germline ends came to 12 bases. Germline CDR1 is DFQATT and CDR2 is SNEGSKA (reference sequence). The CDR3 covers 12 residues. In DNA form, the CDR3 reads TGCAGTGCTAGAGATCTACTAGTGGTGCAGTATTTT. Translated: CSARDLLVVQYF.

At least ten counts were recorded for this clonotype. CDR3 nucleotide sequence: TGTGCCAGCAGCGTTAGAGGGAGGGCCGAGGAGCAGTTCTTC. Its translation: CASSVRGRAEEQFF. The chain combines TRBV7-2 with TRBJ2-1; 7 positions agree with TRBD2. The CDR3 is 14 residues long. V lost 5 bases and J lost 10; bases outside the gene matches: 11. From germline, CDR1 is SGHTA and CDR2 FQGNSA.

The J gene is TRBJ2-1, the V gene TRBV20-1; the D call may be TRBD1 or TRBD2 (6 bases each). Germline V lookup: CDR1 DFQATT, CDR2 SNEGSKA (reference sequence). Trimming pared 1 base from V and 3 bases from J, leaving 10 bases between. The CDR3 spans 14 residues. The CDR3 nucleotides read TGCAGTGCTAGAGTTAGGGGGGTCTACAATGAGCAGTTCTTC. Amino acid sequence: CSARVRGVYNEQFF.

This clonotype has a count of ten or more. The rearrangement joins TRBV7-3 to TRBJ2-2; TRBD1 matches at 7 bases. The CDR3 totals 15 residues. Germline assignment: CDR1 SGHTA and CDR2 FQGTGA. Trimming removed 6 bases from V and 6 bases from J; junction bases left unmatched: 10. The CDR3 region is CASSEQGLRAGELFF. CDR3 bases: TGTGCCAGCAGTGAACAGGGGTTAAGAGCCGGGGAGCTGTTTTTT.